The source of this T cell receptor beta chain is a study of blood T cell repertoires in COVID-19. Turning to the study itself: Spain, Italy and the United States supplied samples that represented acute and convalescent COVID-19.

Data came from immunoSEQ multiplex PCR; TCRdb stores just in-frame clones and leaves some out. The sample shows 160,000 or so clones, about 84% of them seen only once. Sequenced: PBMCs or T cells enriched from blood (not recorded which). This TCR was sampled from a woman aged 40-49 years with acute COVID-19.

The DNA for the CDR3 is TGTGCCAGCAGCCAAGTCGGAGCCGGTAATACGCAGTATTTT. This encodes CASSQVGAGNTQYF. The chain recombines TRBV14 with TRBJ2-3, with D hard to call. V gave up 1 base and J gave up 7 bases, with 12 bases separating them. CDR1 is SGHDN, CDR2 FVKESK, per germline. The CDR3 runs 14 residues.